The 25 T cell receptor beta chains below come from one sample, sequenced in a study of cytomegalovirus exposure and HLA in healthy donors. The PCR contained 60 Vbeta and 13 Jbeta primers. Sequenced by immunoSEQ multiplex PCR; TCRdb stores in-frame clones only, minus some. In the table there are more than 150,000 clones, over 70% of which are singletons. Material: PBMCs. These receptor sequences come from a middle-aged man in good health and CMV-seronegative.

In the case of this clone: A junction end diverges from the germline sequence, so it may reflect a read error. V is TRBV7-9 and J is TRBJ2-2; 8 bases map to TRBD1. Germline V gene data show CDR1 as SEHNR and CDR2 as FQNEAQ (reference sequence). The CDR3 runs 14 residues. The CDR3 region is CSSKGTGNTGELFF. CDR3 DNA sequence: TGTTCCAGCAAAGGGACAGGGAACACCGGGGAGCTGTTTTTT.

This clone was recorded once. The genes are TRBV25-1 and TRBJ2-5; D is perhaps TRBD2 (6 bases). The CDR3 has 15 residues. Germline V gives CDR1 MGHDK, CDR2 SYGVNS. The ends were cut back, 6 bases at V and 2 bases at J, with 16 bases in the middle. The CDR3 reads CASSSAASVQETQYF. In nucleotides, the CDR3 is TGTGCCAGCAGCTCGGCGGCTAGCGTTCAAGAGACCCAGTACTTC.

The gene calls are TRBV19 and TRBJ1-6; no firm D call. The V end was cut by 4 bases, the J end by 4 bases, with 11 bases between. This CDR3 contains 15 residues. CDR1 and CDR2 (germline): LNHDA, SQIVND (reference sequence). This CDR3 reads CASSKVADYNSPLHF. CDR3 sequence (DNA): TGTGCCAGTAGTAAAGTGGCAGATTATAATTCACCCCTCCACTTT.

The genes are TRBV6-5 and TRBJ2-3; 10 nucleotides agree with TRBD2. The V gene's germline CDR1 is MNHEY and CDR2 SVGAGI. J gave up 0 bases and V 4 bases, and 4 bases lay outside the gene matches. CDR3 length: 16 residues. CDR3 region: CASSSTSGLSTDTQYF. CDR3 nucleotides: TGTGCCAGCAGTTCGACTAGCGGGCTGAGCACAGATACGCAGTATTTT.

CDR3 DNA: TGTGCCAGCAGTTTGGCGGGGGTAGGCAATCAGCCCCAGCATTTT. Translated, it gives CASSLAGVGNQPQHF. V is TRBV27 and J is TRBJ1-5, with TRBD1 as a possible D gene (5 bases). V was pared by 3 bases and J by 2 bases, with 11 bases between. The CDR3 has 15 residues. CDR1 and CDR2 from the germline V gene are MNHEY and SMNVEV (reference sequence).

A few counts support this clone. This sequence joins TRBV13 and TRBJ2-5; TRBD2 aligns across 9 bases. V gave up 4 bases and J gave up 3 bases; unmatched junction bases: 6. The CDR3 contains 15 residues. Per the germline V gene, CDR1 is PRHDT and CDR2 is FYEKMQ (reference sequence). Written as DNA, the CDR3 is TGTGCCAGCAGCTGGGGGACTAGCCAAGAAGAGACCCAGTACTTC. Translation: CASSWGTSQEETQYF.

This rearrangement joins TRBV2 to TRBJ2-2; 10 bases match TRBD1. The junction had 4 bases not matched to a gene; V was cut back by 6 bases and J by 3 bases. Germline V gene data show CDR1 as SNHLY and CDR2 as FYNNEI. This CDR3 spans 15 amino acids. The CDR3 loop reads CASSPGQGYTGELFF. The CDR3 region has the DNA TGTGCCAGCAGCCCGGGACAGGGGTACACCGGGGAGCTGTTTTTT.

The CDR3 loop is CASMGALGANVLTF. Here the CDR3 DNA reads TGTGCCAGCATGGGAGCTTTAGGGGCCAACGTCCTGACTTTC. V and J are TRBV2 and TRBJ2-6; tentatively, D is TRBD2 (5 bases). The CDR3 is 14 residues long. Trimming took off 7 bases at V and 4 bases at J, with 11 bases between the two ends. The V gene's germline CDR1 is SNHLY and CDR2 FYNNEI.

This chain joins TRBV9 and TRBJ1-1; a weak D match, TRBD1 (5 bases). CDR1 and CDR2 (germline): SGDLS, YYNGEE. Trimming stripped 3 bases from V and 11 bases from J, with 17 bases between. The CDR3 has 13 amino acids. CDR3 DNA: TGTGCCAGCAGCGCACTTCAGGGTCAAGAGGCTTTCTTT. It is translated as CASSALQGQEAFF.

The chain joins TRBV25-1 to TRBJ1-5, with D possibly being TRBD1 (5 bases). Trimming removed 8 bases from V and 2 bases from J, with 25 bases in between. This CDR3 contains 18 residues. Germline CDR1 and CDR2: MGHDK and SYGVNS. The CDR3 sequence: CASSQGGVGVGGNQPQHF. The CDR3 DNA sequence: TGTGCCAGCTCCCAAGGAGGGGTCGGGGTTGGGGGCAATCAGCCCCAGCATTTT.

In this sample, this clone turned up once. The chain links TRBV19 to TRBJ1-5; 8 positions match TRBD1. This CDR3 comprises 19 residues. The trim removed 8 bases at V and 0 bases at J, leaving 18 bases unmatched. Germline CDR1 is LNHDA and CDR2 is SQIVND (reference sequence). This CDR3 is CASEPRLGQAFYSNQPQHF. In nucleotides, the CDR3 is TGTGCCAGTGAGCCTAGGTTGGGACAGGCCTTTTATAGCAATCAGCCCCAGCATTTT.

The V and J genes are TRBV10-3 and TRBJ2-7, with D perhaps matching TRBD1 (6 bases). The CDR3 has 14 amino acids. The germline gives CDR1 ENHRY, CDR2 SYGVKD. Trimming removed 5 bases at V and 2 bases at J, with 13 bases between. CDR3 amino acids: CAISKGTGTYEQYF. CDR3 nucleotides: TGTGCCATCAGTAAGGGAACAGGGACCTACGAGCAGTACTTC.

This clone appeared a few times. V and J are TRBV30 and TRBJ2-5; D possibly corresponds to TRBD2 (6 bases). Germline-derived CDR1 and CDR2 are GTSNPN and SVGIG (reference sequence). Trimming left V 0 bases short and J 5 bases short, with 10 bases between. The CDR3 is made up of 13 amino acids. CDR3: CAWSVGGSETQYF. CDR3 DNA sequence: TGTGCCTGGAGTGTGGGGGGATCGGAGACCCAGTACTTC.

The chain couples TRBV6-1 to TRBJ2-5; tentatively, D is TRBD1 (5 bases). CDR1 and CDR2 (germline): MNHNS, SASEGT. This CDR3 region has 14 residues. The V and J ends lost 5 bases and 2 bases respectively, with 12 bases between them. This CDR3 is CASSRGREQETQYF. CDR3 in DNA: TGTGCCAGCAGTAGGGGCAGGGAACAAGAGACCCAGTACTTC.

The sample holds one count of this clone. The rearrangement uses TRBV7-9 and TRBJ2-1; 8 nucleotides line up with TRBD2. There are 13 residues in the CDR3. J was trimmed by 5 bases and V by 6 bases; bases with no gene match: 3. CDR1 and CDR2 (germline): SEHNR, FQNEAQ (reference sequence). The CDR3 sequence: CASRPLADNEQFF. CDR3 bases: TGTGCCAGCAGGCCACTAGCGGACAATGAGCAGTTCTTC.

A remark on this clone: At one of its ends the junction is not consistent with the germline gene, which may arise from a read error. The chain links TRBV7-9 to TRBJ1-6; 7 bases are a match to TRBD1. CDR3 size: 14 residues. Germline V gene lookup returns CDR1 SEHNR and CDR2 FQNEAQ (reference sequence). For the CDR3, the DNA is TGTTCCAGCAGCTTCTCCGGGACAGATTCACCCCTCCACTTT. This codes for CSSSFSGTDSPLHF.

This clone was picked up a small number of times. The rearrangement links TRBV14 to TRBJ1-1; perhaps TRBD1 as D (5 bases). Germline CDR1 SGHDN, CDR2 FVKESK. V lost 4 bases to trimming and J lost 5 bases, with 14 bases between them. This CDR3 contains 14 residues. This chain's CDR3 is CASSPGDWVTEAFF. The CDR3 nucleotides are TGTGCCAGCAGCCCGGGGGATTGGGTTACTGAAGCTTTCTTT.

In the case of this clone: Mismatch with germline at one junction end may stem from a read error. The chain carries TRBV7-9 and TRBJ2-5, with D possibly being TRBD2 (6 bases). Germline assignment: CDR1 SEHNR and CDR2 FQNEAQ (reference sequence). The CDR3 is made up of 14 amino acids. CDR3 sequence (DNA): TGTTCCAGCAGCTTAGAGGAGGGGCGAGAGACCCAGTACTTC. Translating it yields CSSSLEEGRETQYF.

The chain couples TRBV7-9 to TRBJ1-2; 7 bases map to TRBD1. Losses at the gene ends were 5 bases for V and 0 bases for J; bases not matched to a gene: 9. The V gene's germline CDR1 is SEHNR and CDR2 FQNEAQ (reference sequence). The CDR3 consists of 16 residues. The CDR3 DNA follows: TGTGCCAGCAGCCCACGAGCGACAGGGACTAACTATGGCTACACCTTC. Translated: CASSPRATGTNYGYTF.

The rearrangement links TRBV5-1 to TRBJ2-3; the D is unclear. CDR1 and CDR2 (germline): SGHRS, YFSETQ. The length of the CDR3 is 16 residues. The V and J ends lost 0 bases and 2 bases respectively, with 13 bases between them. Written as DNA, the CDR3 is TGCGCCAGCAGCTTGGCTACCCAACGCACCACAGATACGCAGTATTTT. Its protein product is CASSLATQRTTDTQYF.

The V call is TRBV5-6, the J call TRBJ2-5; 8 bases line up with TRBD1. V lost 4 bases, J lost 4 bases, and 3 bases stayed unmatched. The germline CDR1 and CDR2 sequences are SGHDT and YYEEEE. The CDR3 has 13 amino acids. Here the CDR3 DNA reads TGTGCCAGCAGCACCGACAGGGGAGAGACCCAGTACTTC. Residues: CASSTDRGETQYF.

This chain's CDR3 is CASSESRAPGNGYTF. The CDR3 region has the DNA TGCGCCAGCAGTGAGTCGAGGGCCCCGGGGAATGGCTACACCTTC. This chain joins TRBV10-1 and TRBJ1-2; D uncertain. The CDR3 covers 15 residues. Germline V gene lookup returns CDR1 WNHNN and CDR2 SYGVQD (reference sequence). Deletions cut 0 bases from V and 6 bases from J, with 14 bases between.

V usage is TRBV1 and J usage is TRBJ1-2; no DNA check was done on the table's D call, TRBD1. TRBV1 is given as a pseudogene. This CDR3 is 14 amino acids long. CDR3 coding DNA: TGCACCAGCAGCCAAGAATACAGCCCCTATGGCTACACCTTC. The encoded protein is CTSSQEYSPYGYTF.

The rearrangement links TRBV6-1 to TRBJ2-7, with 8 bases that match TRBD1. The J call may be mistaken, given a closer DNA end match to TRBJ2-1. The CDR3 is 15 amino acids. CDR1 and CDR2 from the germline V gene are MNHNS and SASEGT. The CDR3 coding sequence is TGTGCCAGCAGTGATTTGGGACAGGCAAGGGGTGAGCAGTTCTTC. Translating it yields CASSDLGQARGEQFF.

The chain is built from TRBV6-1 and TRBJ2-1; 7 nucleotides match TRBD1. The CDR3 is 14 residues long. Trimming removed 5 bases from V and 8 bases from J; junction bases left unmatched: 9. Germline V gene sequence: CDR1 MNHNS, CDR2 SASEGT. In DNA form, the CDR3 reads TGTGCCAGCAGTCTCCGGGACAGAATCGATGAGCAGTTCTTC. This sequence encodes CASSLRDRIDEQFF.